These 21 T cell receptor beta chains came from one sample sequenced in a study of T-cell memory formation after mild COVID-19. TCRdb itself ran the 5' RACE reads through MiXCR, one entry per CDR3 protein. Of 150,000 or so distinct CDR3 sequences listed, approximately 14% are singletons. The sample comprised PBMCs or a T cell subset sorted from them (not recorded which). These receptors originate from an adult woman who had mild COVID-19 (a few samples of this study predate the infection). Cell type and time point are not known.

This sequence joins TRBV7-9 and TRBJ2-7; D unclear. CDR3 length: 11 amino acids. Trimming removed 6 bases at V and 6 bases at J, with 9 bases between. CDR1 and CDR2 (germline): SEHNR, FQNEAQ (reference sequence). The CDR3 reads CASSWTREQYF. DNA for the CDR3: TGTGCCAGCAGTTGGACCCGCGAGCAGTACTTC.

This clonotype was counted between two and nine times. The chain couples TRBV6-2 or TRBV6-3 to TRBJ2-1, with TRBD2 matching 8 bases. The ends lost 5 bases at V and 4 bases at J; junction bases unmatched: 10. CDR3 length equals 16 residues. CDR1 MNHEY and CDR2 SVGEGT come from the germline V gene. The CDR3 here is CASSETSVGGYNEQFF. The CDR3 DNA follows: TGTGCCAGCAGTGAGACTAGCGTCGGGGGTTACAATGAGCAGTTCTTC.

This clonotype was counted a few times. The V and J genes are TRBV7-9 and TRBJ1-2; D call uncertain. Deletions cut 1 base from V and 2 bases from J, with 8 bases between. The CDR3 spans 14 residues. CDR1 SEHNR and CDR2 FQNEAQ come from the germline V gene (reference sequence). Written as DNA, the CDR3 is TGTGCCAGCAGCTTAGAAACAGAAAACTATGGCTACACCTTC. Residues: CASSLETENYGYTF.

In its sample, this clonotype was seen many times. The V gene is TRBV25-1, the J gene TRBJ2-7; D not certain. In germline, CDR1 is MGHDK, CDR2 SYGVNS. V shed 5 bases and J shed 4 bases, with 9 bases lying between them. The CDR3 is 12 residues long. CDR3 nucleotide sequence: TGTGCCAGCAGTTCCCACGGTTACGAGCAGTACTTC. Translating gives CASSSHGYEQYF.

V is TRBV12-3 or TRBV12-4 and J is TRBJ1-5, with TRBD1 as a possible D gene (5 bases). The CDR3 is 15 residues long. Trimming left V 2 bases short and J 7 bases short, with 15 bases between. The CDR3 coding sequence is TGTGCCAGCAGTTTAAGGGGAATCGTCAACCAGCCCCAGCATTTT. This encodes CASSLRGIVNQPQHF.

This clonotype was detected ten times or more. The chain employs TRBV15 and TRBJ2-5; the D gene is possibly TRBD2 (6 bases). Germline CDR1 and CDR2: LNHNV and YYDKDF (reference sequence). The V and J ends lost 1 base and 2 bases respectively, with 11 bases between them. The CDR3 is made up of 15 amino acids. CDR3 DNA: TGTGCCACCAGCAGAGGAGTAGCGGAGCAAGAGACCCAGTACTTC. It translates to CATSRGVAEQETQYF.

The CDR3 DNA is TGTGCCAGCAGAGAGGACAGGGGGAGAGAGACCCAGTACTTC. It is translated as CASREDRGRETQYF. The chain carries TRBV6-1 and TRBJ2-5, with 10 bases that match TRBD1. V lost 6 bases and J lost 4; bases outside the gene matches: 5. Germline V gene data show CDR1 as MNHNS and CDR2 as SASEGT. The CDR3 loop spans 14 amino acids.

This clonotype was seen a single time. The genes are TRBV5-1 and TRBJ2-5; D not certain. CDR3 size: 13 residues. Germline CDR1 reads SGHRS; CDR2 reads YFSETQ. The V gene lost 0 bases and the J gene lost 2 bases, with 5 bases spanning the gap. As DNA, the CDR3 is TGCGCCAGCAGCTTGGGACTTCAAGAGACCCAGTACTTC. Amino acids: CASSLGLQETQYF.

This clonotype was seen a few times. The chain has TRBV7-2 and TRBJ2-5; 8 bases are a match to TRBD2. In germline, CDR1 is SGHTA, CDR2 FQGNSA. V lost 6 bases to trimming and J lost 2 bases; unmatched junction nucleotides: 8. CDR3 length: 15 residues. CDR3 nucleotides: TGTGCCAGCAGTCAACTAGCGGCTAATCAAGAGACCCAGTACTTC. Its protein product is CASSQLAANQETQYF.

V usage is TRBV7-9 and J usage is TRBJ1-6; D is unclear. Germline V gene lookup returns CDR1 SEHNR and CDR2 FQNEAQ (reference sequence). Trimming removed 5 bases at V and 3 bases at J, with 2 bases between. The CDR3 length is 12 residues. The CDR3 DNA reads TGTGCCAGCAGCCGCTATAATTCACCCCTCCACTTT. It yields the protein CASSRYNSPLHF.

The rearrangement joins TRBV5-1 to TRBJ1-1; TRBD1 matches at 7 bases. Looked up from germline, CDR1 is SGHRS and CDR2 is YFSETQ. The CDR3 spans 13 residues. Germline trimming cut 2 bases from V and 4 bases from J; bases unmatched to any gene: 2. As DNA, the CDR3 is TGCGCCAGCAGCTTCGGACAGGCCACTGAAGCTTTCTTT. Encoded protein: CASSFGQATEAFF.

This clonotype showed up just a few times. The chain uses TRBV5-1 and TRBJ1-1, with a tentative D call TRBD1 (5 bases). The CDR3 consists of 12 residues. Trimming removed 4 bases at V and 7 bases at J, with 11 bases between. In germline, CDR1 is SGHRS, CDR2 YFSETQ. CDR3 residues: CASSGDLGEAFF. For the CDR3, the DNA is TGCGCCAGCAGCGGGGACCTTGGTGAAGCTTTCTTT.

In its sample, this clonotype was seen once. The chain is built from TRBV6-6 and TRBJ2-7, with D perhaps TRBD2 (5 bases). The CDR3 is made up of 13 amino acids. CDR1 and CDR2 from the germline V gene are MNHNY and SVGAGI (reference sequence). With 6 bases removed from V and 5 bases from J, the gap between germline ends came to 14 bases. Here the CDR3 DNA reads TGTGCCAGCAGATTCAAAGGGAGCAACGAGCAGTACTTC. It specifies CASRFKGSNEQYF.

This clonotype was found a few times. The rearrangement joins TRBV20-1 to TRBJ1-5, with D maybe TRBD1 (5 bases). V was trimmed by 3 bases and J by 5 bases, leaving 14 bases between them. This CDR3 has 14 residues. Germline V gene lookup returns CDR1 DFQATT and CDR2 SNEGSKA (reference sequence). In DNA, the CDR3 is TGCAGTGCTAGTATAGGGGCCCCCGATCAGCCCCAGCATTTT. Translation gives CSASIGAPDQPQHF.

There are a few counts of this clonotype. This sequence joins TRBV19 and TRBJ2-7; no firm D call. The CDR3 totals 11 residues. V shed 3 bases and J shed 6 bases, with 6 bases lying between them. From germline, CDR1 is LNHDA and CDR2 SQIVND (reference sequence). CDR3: CASSMDSEQYF. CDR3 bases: TGTGCCAGTAGTATGGATTCCGAGCAGTACTTC. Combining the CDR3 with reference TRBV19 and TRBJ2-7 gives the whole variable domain DGGITQSPKYLFRKEGQNVTLSCEQNLNHDAMYWYRQDPGQGLRLIYYSQIVNDFQKGDIAEGYSVSREKKESFPLTVTSAQKNPTAFYLCASSMDSEQYFGPGTRLTVT.

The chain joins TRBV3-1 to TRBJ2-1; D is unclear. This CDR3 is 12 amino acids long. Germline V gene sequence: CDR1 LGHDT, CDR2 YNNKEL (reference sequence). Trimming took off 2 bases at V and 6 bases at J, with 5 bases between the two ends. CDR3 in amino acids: CASSQPFNEQFF. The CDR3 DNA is TGTGCCAGCAGCCAACCATTCAATGAGCAGTTCTTC.

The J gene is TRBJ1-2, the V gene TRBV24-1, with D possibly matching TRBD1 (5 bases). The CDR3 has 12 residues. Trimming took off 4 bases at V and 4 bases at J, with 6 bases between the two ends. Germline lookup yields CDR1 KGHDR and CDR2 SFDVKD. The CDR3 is CATSEQGYGYTF. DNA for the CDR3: TGTGCCACCAGTGAGCAGGGCTATGGCTACACCTTC.

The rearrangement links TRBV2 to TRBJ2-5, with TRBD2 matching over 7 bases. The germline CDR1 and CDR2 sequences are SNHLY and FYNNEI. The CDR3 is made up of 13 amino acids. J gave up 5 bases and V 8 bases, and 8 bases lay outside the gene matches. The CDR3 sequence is CASVRQGGETQYF. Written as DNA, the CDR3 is TGTGCCAGCGTGCGGCAGGGAGGGGAGACCCAGTACTTC. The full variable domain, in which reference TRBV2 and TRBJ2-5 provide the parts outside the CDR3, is EPEVTQTPSHQVTQMGQEVILRCVPISNHLYFYWYRQILGQKVEFLVSFYNNEISEKSEIFDDQFSVERPDGSNFTLKIRSTKLEDSAMYFCASVRQGGETQYFGPGTRLLVL.

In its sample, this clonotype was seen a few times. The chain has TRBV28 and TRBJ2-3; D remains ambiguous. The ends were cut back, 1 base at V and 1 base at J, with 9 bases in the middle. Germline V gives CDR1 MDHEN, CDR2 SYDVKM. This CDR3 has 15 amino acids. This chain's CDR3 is CASSLLPDRTDTQYF. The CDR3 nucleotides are TGTGCCAGCAGTTTATTGCCAGACCGCACAGATACGCAGTATTTT. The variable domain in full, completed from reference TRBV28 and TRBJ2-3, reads DVKVTQSSRYLVKRTGEKVFLECVQDMDHENMFWYRQDPGLGLRLIYFSYDVKMKEKGDIPEGYSVSREKKERFSLILESASTNQTSMYLCASSLLPDRTDTQYFGPGTRLTVL.

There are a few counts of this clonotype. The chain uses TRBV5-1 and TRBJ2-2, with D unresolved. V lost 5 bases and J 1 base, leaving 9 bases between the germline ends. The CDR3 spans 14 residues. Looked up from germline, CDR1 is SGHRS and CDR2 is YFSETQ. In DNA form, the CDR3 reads TGCGCCAGCAGAGAGACGTGGAACACCGGGGAGCTGTTTTTT. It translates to CASRETWNTGELFF.

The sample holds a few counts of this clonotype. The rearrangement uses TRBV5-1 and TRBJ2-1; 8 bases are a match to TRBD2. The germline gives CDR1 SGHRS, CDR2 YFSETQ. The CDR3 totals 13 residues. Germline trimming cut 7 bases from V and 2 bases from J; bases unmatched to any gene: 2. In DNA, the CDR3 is TGCGCCAGCGAGGGACTAGCCTACAATGAGCAGTTCTTC. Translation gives CASEGLAYNEQFF.